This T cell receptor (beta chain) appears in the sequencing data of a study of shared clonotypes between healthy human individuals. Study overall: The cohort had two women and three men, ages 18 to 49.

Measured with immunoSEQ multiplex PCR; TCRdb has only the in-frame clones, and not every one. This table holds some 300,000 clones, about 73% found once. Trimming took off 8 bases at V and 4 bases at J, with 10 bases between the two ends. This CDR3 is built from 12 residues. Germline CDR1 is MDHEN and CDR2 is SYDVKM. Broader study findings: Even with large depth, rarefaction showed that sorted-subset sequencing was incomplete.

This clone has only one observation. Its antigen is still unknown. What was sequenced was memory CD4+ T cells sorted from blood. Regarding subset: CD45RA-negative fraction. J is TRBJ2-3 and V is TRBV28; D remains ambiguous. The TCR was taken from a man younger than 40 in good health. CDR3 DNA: TGTGCCAGCTCTGATTTCCCAGATACGCAGTATTTT. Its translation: CASSDFPDTQYF. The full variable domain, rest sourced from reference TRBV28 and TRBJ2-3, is DVKVTQSSRYLVKRTGEKVFLECVQDMDHENMFWYRQDPGLGLRLIYFSYDVKMKEKGDIPEGYSVSREKKERFSLILESASTNQTSMYLCASSDFPDTQYFGPGTRLTVL.